This entry lists 22 T cell receptor beta chains sequenced from one sample in a study of long-term antiretroviral therapy in people with HIV. They ran version v3.0 of the immunoSEQ assay at survey level. Only in-frame clones appear in the TCRdb table, and some are missing; sequencing was by immunoSEQ multiplex PCR. The table lists roughly 30,000 clones, more than 75% of them singletons. The specimen comprised unsorted PBMCs, sampled 4.7 to 5 years after starting antiretroviral therapy. The origin of the receptors is a man aged 40-50 years with HIV.

J is TRBJ2-2 and V is TRBV15; 7 bases fit TRBD2. Germline V gives CDR1 LNHNV, CDR2 YYDKDF (reference sequence). CDR3 size: 16 residues. Losses at the gene ends were 0 bases for V and 6 bases for J; bases not matched to a gene: 7. The CDR3 is CATSRDRAGASGELFF. The CDR3 nucleotides are TGTGCCACCAGCAGAGATCGGGCGGGAGCTTCCGGGGAGCTGTTTTTT.

The table lists this clone with a count of one. The chain has TRBV7-9 and TRBJ1-1; TRBD1 matches at 11 bases. The V gene's germline CDR1 is SEHNR and CDR2 FQNEAQ (reference sequence). V shed 5 bases and J 8 bases; nucleotides not matched to a gene: 10. The CDR3 is 15 residues long. DNA for the CDR3: TGTGCCAGCAGCACCGACCGGGACAGGGGGATGGAAGCTTTCTTT. This encodes CASSTDRDRGMEAFF.

This clone appeared a few times. The rearrangement joins TRBV20-1 to TRBJ2-3; D is uncertain. Per the germline V gene, CDR1 is DFQATT and CDR2 is SNEGSKA (reference sequence). The CDR3 extends over 11 amino acids. The germline V and J ends were trimmed by 1 base and 6 bases, with 5 bases remaining between them. Written as DNA, the CDR3 is TGCAGTGCTAGAGTTACCGATACGCAGTATTTT. Protein product: CSARVTDTQYF.

The chain is built from TRBV10-3 and TRBJ1-2, with 10 bases identical to TRBD1. Losses at the gene ends were 5 bases for V and 8 bases for J; bases not matched to a gene: 8. CDR1 and CDR2 from the germline V gene are ENHRY and SYGVKD. This CDR3 has 14 residues. As DNA, the CDR3 is TGTGCCATCAGTAAAAGGGACAGGGGTGAGGGCTACACCTTC. As protein: CAISKRDRGEGYTF.

J is TRBJ2-7 and V is TRBV27, with a weak D call TRBD1 (6 bases). CDR1 and CDR2 from the germline V gene are MNHEY and SMNVEV (reference sequence). Trimming took 5 bases from V and 3 from J, leaving 14 bases between them. The CDR3 has 14 residues. In DNA, the CDR3 is TGTGCCAGCAGTAGGGGGTGGGCGAGCTACGAGCAGTACTTC. This translates into CASSRGWASYEQYF.

This chain uses TRBV5-4 with TRBJ2-2; 11 nucleotides agree with TRBD1. The CDR3 has 16 residues. Germline lookup yields CDR1 SGHNT and CDR2 YYREEE (reference sequence). With V trimmed by 7 bases and J by 1 base, 6 bases remained unmatched. CDR3 in DNA: TGTGCCAGCGGGACAGGGGGAAATGTGAACACCGGGGAGCTGTTTTTT. The encoded protein is CASGTGGNVNTGELFF.

This clone was seen once. The chain has TRBV9 and TRBJ1-6; a weak D match, TRBD1 (6 bases). V was clipped by 3 bases and J by 10 bases, with 11 bases between them. CDR3 length equals 13 residues. Germline assignment: CDR1 SGDLS and CDR2 YYNGEE. The CDR3 reads CASSEGVGSPLHF. CDR3 nucleotide sequence: TGTGCCAGCAGCGAGGGGGTCGGGTCACCCCTCCACTTT.

This clone came up a few times. The chain links TRBV19 to TRBJ2-5, with D possibly being TRBD1 or TRBD2 (5 bases each). Germline CDR1 reads LNHDA; CDR2 reads SQIVND (reference sequence). The CDR3 length is 12 residues. Trimming removed 8 bases at V and 5 bases at J, with 12 bases between. CDR3 sequence: CASGPWGETQYF. The DNA for the CDR3 is TGTGCCAGTGGACCGTGGGGGGAGACCCAGTACTTC. Looking up the rest from reference TRBV19 and TRBJ2-5 gives the full variable domain: DGGITQSPKYLFRKEGQNVTLSCEQNLNHDAMYWYRQDPGQGLRLIYYSQIVNDFQKGDIAEGYSVSREKKESFPLTVTSAQKNPTAFYLCASGPWGETQYFGPGTRLLVL.

The rearrangement joins TRBV7-6 to TRBJ2-7; D remains unclear. The CDR3 is 13 residues long. V was pared by 0 bases and J by 4 bases, with 7 bases between. Looked up from germline, CDR1 is SGHVS and CDR2 is FNYEAQ. The CDR3 reads CASSLASSYEQYF. CDR3 coding DNA: TGTGCCAGCAGCTTAGCTAGTTCTTACGAGCAGTACTTC.

V is TRBV11-2 and J is TRBJ1-4, with D uncertain. Germline V CDR1 and CDR2: SGHAT, FQNNGV. The CDR3 is 13 residues long. The germline V and J ends were trimmed by 3 bases and 6 bases, with 8 bases remaining between them. Here the CDR3 reads CASSFATDEKLFF. The DNA of the CDR3 is TGTGCCAGCAGCTTCGCAACCGATGAAAAACTGTTTTTT.

This clone has only a few counts. The chain links TRBV10-3 to TRBJ1-5; D is uncertain. The CDR3 contains 15 residues. Per the germline V gene, CDR1 is ENHRY and CDR2 is SYGVKD. V shed 0 bases and J shed 3 bases, with 9 bases lying between them. The CDR3 sequence is CAISESGPANQPQHF. The CDR3 coding sequence is TGTGCCATCAGTGAGTCTGGGCCGGCCAATCAGCCCCAGCATTTT.

This clone was observed a few times. CDR3: CASLDRLGNSPLHF. The CDR3 DNA reads as TGTGCCAGTCTGGACAGACTAGGTAACTCACCCCTCCACTTT. V gene TRBV19 combines with J gene TRBJ1-6; maybe TRBD1 (6 bases). Germline values: CDR1 LNHDA, CDR2 SQIVND (reference sequence). Trimming pared 8 bases from V and 10 bases from J, leaving 18 bases between. The CDR3 sequence is 14 residues long.

The V gene is TRBV5-8, the J gene TRBJ2-2; 11 positions match TRBD1. The CDR3 covers 16 residues. Germline CDR1 and CDR2: SGHTS and YDEGEE. Trimming took 4 bases from V and 7 from J; bases not matched to a gene: 9. The chain's CDR3 is CASSLGQGAFGGELFF. The CDR3 DNA sequence: TGTGCCAGCAGCCTTGGACAGGGGGCATTTGGCGGGGAGCTGTTTTTT.

The chain joins TRBV27 to TRBJ2-4, with 12 bases identical to TRBD2. Germline loops: CDR1 MNHEY, CDR2 SMNVEV (reference sequence). The CDR3 runs 15 residues. J gave up 6 bases and V 6 bases, and 6 bases lay outside the gene matches. CDR3 amino acids: CASSSELAGGNIQYF. CDR3 nucleotides: TGTGCCAGCAGCTCTGAACTAGCGGGAGGAAACATTCAGTACTTC.

This chain links TRBV7-2 with TRBJ2-5; 8 nucleotides align to TRBD1. This CDR3 has 15 residues. Germline V lookup: CDR1 SGHTA, CDR2 FQGNSA. The V and J ends lost 1 base and 4 bases, in that order; junction bases with no gene match: 5. The CDR3 DNA sequence: TGTGCCAGCAGCTTAGACCCGGGACAGGCAGAGACCCAGTACTTC. This encodes CASSLDPGQAETQYF.

This clone occurred a few times. This chain connects TRBV5-1 to TRBJ1-2; D unclear. V gave up 4 bases and J gave up 8 bases, with 12 bases separating them. The CDR3 covers 12 residues. The germline gives CDR1 SGHRS, CDR2 YFSETQ. The CDR3 DNA sequence: TGCGCCAGCAGCAAGACATTAGTCGGCTACACCTTC. As protein: CASSKTLVGYTF.

The rearrangement uses TRBV28 and TRBJ2-2, with TRBD2 identical over 8 bases. The CDR3 length is 16 residues. The V gene's germline CDR1 is MDHEN and CDR2 SYDVKM. V was clipped by 6 bases and J by 1 base; unmatched bases: 7. The CDR3 sequence: CASSIHSGMNTGELFF. CDR3 bases: TGTGCCAGCAGCATTCATAGCGGGATGAACACCGGGGAGCTGTTTTTT.

Only one count was recorded for this clone. The chain has TRBV2 and TRBJ2-5, with TRBD1 as a possible D gene (6 bases). Between the trimmed V and J ends, which lost 2 bases and 5 bases, there was a span of 21 bases. Germline V gene sequence: CDR1 SNHLY, CDR2 FYNNEI. This CDR3 is 17 amino acids long. The CDR3 nucleotides read TGTGCCAGCAGTGAAACGCTGGGACACCCGAGGGGGGAGACCCAGTACTTC. It codes for CASSETLGHPRGETQYF.

J is TRBJ2-6 and V is TRBV7-6, with 7 nucleotides matching TRBD1. The germline CDR1 and CDR2 sequences are SGHVS and FNYEAQ. V shed 8 bases and J 0 bases; nucleotides not matched to a gene: 10. This CDR3 spans 17 amino acids. The CDR3 DNA sequence: TGTGCCAGCGGAGATAACAGGGGTGGCTCTGGGGCCAACGTCCTGACTTTC. Its protein is CASGDNRGGSGANVLTF.

V usage is TRBV29-1 and J usage is TRBJ2-7; tentative D call: TRBD1 (5 bases). CDR1 and CDR2 (germline): SQVTM, ANQGSEA. Between the trimmed V and J ends, which lost 2 bases and 0 bases, there was a span of 17 bases. The CDR3 has 16 residues. The CDR3, as DNA: TGCAGCGTTGAAACCTCTGGGGCGGAAAGCTCCTACGAGCAGTACTTC. Translating it yields CSVETSGAESSYEQYF.

The DNA of the CDR3 is TGTGCCAGCAGCAACGGGACACCGTACTCCTACAATGAGCAGTTCTTC. Translated: CASSNGTPYSYNEQFF. V gene TRBV7-9 combines with J gene TRBJ2-1, with a possible D match to TRBD1 (6 bases). From germline, CDR1 is SEHNR and CDR2 FQNEAQ (reference sequence). V was cut by 5 bases and J by 0 bases, with 14 bases left in between. CDR3 size: 16 residues.

The genes are TRBV27 and TRBJ2-1, with D possibly matching TRBD2 (5 bases). The V end was cut by 6 bases, the J end by 6 bases, with 12 bases between. The germline gives CDR1 MNHEY, CDR2 SMNVEV (reference sequence). This CDR3 comprises 13 residues. The CDR3 here is CASSQTAGNEQFF. CDR3 nucleotides: TGTGCCAGCAGCCAGACGGCGGGCAATGAGCAGTTCTTC.